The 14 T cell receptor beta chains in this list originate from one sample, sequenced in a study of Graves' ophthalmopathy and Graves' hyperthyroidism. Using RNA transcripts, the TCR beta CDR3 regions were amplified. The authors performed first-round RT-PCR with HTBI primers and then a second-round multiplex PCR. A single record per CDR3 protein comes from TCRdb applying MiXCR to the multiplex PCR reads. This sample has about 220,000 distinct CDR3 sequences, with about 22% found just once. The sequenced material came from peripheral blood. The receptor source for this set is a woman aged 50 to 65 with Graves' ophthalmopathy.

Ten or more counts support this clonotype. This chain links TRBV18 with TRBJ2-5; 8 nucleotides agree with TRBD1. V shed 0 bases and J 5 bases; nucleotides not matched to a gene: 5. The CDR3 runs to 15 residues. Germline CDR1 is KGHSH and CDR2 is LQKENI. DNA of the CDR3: TGTGCCAGCTCACCACCGTCCAGGGGGCTGGAGACCCAGTACTTC. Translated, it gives CASSPPSRGLETQYF.

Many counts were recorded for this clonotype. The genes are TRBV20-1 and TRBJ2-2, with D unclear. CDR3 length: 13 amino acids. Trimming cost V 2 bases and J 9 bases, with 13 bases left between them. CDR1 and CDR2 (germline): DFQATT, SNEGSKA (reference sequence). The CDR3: CSARTYTSRELFF. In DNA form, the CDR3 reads TGCAGTGCTAGAACCTACACGTCCAGGGAGCTGTTTTTT.

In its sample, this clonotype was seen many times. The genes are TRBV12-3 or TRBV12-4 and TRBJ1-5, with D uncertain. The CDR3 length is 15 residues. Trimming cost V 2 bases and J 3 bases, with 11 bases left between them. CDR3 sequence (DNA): TGTGCCAGCAGTTTATCGGGTCCAAACAATCAGCCCCAGCATTTT. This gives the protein CASSLSGPNNQPQHF.

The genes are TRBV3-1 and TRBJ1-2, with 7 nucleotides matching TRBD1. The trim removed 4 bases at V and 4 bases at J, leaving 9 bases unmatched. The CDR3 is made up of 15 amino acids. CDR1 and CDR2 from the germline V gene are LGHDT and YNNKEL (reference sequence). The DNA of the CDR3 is TGTGCCAGCAGCCTTCGACAGGGTGGTAGCTATGGCTACACCTTC. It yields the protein CASSLRQGGSYGYTF.

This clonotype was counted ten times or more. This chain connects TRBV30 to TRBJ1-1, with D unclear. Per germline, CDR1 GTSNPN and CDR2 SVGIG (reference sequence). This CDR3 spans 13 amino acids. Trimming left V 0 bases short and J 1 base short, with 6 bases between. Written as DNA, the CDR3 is TGTGCCTGGAGTGTAATGGAGAACACTGAAGCTTTCTTT. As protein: CAWSVMENTEAFF.

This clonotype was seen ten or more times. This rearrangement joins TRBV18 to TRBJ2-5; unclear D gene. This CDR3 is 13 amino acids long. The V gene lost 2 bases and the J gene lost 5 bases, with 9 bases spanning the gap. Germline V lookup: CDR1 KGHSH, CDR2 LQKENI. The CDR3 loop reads CASSPGVTETQYF. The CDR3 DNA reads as TGTGCCAGCTCACCAGGGGTGACTGAGACCCAGTACTTC.

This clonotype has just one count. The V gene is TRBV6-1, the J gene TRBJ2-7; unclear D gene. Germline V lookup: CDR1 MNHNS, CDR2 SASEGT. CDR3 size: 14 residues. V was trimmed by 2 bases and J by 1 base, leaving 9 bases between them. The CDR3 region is CASSELPSSYEQYF. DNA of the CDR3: TGTGCCAGCAGTGAACTCCCGTCTTCCTACGAGCAGTACTTC.

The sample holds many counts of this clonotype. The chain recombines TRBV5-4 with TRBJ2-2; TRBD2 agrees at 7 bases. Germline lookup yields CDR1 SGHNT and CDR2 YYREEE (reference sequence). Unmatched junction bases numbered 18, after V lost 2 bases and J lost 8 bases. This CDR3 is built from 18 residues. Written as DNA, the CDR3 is TGTGCCAGCAGCTTCGGGCCTAGCGGTCCGGCCTTGGCTGGGGAGCTGTTTTTT. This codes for CASSFGPSGPALAGELFF.

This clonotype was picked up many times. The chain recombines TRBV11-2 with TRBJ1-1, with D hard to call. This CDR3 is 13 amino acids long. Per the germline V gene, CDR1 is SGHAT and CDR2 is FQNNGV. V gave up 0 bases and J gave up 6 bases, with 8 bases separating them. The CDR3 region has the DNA TGTGCCAGCAGCTTAGAGTCCGGGGCTGAAGCTTTCTTT. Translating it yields CASSLESGAEAFF.

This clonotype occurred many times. The DNA of the CDR3 is TGTGCCAGCAGGCAGGGATTGCCTAATGAAAAACTGTTTTTT. Translation: CASRQGLPNEKLFF. The V call is TRBV27, the J call TRBJ1-4, with a weak D call TRBD1 (5 bases). The CDR3 runs 14 residues. The germline V gene has CDR1 MNHEY and CDR2 SMNVEV (reference sequence). V lost 6 bases and J 3 bases, leaving 11 bases between the germline ends.

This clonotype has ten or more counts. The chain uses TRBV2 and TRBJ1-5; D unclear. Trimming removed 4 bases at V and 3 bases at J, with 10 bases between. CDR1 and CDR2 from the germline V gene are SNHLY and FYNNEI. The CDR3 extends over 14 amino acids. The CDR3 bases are TGTGCCAGCAGTGGATGGGGTGACAATCAGCCCCAGCATTTT. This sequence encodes CASSGWGDNQPQHF.

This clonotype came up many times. In DNA form, the CDR3 reads TGTGCCAGCAGATACTTAAACTACGAGCAGTACTTC. Translating it yields CASRYLNYEQYF. The chain couples TRBV13 to TRBJ2-7; D is ambiguous. Trimming took off 6 bases at V and 3 bases at J, with 9 bases between the two ends. Germline V gene lookup returns CDR1 PRHDT and CDR2 FYEKMQ (reference sequence). The CDR3 has 12 residues.

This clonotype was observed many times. The CDR3 spells CASSFSLSNQPQHF. The CDR3, as DNA: TGTGCCAGTAGTTTCAGCCTTAGCAATCAGCCCCAGCATTTT. V gene TRBV19 combines with J gene TRBJ1-5; D is unresolved. This CDR3 has 14 residues. Trimming pared 5 bases from V and 0 bases from J, leaving 8 bases between. Germline CDR1 and CDR2: LNHDA and SQIVND (reference sequence).

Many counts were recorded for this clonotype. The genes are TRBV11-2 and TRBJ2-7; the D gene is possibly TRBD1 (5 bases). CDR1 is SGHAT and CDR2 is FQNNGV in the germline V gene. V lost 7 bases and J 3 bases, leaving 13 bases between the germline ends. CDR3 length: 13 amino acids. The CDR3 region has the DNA TGTGCCAGCACCTCGCGACAGAACTACGAGCAGTACTTC. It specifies CASTSRQNYEQYF.